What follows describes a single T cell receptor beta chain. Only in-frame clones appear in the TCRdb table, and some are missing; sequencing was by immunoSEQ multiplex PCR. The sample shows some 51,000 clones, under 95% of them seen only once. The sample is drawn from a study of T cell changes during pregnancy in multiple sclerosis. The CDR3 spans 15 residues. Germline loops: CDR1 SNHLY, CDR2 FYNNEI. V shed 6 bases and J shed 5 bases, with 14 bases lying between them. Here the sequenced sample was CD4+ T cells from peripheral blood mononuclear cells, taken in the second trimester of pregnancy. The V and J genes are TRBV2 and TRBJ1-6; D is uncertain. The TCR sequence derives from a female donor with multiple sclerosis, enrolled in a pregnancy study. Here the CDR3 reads CASRRGVSNNSPLHF. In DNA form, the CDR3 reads TGTGCCAGCAGGCGAGGTGTCTCTAATAATTCACCCCTCCACTTT. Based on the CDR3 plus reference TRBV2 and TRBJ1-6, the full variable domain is EPEVTQTPSHQVTQMGQEVILRCVPISNHLYFYWYRQILGQKVEFLVSFYNNEISEKSEIFDDQFSVERPDGSNFTLKIRSTKLEDSAMYFCASRRGVSNNSPLHFGNGTRLTVT.